These 18 T cell receptor beta chains share one sample of origin, sequenced in a study of post-analysis software for immune sequencing data. Regarding the study as a whole: Comparison of patients with controls showed roughly five TRBV segments more frequent in patients, TRBV5-6, TRBV5-1 and TRBV20-1 among them.

Which antigens these TCRs recognize remains unknown. Unique molecular identifiers had been added to the TCR beta cDNA libraries. MiXCR was run by TCRdb on the PCR reads, yielding one entry per CDR3 protein. The data hold approximately 730,000 distinct CDR3 sequences, with just under 30% observed a single time. Sequenced sample: blood. The receptors come from a girl aged 10 to 17 with multiple sclerosis.

V and J are TRBV28 and TRBJ2-7, with D perhaps given as TRBD1 or TRBD2 (6 bases each). CDR3 length: 14 residues. CDR1 MDHEN and CDR2 SYDVKM come from the germline V gene. V was pared by 3 bases and J by 0 bases, with 9 bases between. The CDR3 region has the DNA TGTGCCAGCAGTTTGAGGGGGGTCTCCTACGAGCAGTACTTC. Translating it yields CASSLRGVSYEQYF.

The chain joins TRBV27 to TRBJ1-2; 9 bases line up with TRBD1. J lost 7 bases, V lost 9 bases, and 15 bases had no gene match. The CDR3 loop spans 15 amino acids. Germline assignment: CDR1 MNHEY and CDR2 SMNVEV (reference sequence). The CDR3 loop is CARTPGQGSGGGYTF. The DNA of the CDR3 is TGTGCCAGGACGCCGGGACAGGGTTCTGGGGGTGGCTACACCTTC.

This sequence joins TRBV6-5 and TRBJ1-2; 9 bases fit TRBD1. The germline V gene has CDR1 MNHEY and CDR2 SVGAGI. V gave up 6 bases and J gave up 7 bases; unmatched junction bases: 6. The CDR3 is made up of 13 amino acids. The CDR3 coding sequence is TGTGCCAGCAGCCGACCACAGGGGGCTGGCTACACCTTC. Its translation is CASSRPQGAGYTF.

This clonotype was observed a handful of times. The chain is built from TRBV15 and TRBJ2-1; D remains ambiguous. Trimming shortened V by 0 bases and J by 5 bases, and 11 bases separated the two germline ends. The CDR3 extends over 15 amino acids. Germline V gene lookup returns CDR1 LNHNV and CDR2 YYDKDF (reference sequence). The CDR3 is CATSRDRPNNNEQFF. For the CDR3, the DNA is TGTGCCACCAGCAGAGATCGCCCGAATAACAATGAGCAGTTCTTC.

This clonotype was detected a few times. The genes are TRBV7-2 and TRBJ1-4; the D is unclear. The V end was cut by 5 bases, the J end by 7 bases, with 20 bases between. The CDR3 is 16 residues long. Germline assignment: CDR1 SGHTA and CDR2 FQGNSA. The CDR3 nucleotides are TGTGCCAGCAGCCAGCCCCCTTTTGAAGGGTCTGAAAAACTGTTTTTT. Its translation is CASSQPPFEGSEKLFF.

About this clonotype: An end of the junction differs from the germline gene, which may be a read error. This chain joins TRBV27 and TRBJ2-1; the D is unclear. This CDR3 has 14 amino acids. Germline CDR1 MNHEY, CDR2 SMNVEV (reference sequence). In DNA, the CDR3 is TGTTCCAGCAGTTTCACGGGCTCCTACAATGAGCAGTTCTTC. Protein sequence: CSSSFTGSYNEQFF.

The chain links TRBV7-9 to TRBJ1-5, with TRBD1 matching over 9 bases. CDR3 size: 16 residues. Germline values: CDR1 SEHNR, CDR2 FQNEAQ (reference sequence). The ends lost 5 bases at V and 4 bases at J; junction bases unmatched: 9. For the CDR3, the DNA is TGTGCCAGCAGCCAAGGGACAGGGAGTTTAAATCAGCCCCAGCATTTT. Protein: CASSQGTGSLNQPQHF.

As regards this clonotype: Possible read error: a much larger clone is one base away. The V gene is TRBV9, the J gene TRBJ2-7; a weak D match, TRBD1 (6 bases). Germline CDR1 reads SGDLS; CDR2 reads YYNGEE. The V end lost 1 base, the J end lost 7 bases, and 15 bases lay between the germline ends. The CDR3 consists of 14 residues. CDR3 sequence reads: CASSVLTEGHEQYF. Written as DNA, the CDR3 is TGTGCCAGCAGCGTACTAACCGAGGGACATGAGCAGTACTTC.

The chain has TRBV6-5 and TRBJ2-7, with D perhaps matching TRBD1 (6 bases). This CDR3 is built from 14 residues. Trimming left V 6 bases short and J 6 bases short, with 18 bases between. Germline lookup yields CDR1 MNHEY and CDR2 SVGAGI. The CDR3 spells CASSHPGTRIEQYF. The CDR3 nucleotides read TGTGCCAGCAGCCACCCCGGGACAAGGATCGAGCAGTACTTC.

The chain links TRBV20-1 to TRBJ2-3, with TRBD2 matching 7 bases. Germline V gene sequence: CDR1 DFQATT, CDR2 SNEGSKA (reference sequence). With 5 bases clipped from V and 4 bases from J, the junction kept 12 bases outside the gene matches. There are 15 residues in the CDR3. CDR3 in amino acids: CSARRFSGYADTQYF. The CDR3 nucleotides are TGCAGTGCTCGTCGGTTTAGCGGGTACGCAGATACGCAGTATTTT.

This clonotype turned up a few times. J is TRBJ2-1 and V is TRBV7-2, with D maybe TRBD1 (6 bases). Trimming shortened V by 4 bases and J by 6 bases, and 10 bases separated the two germline ends. This CDR3 has 13 residues. The V gene's germline CDR1 is SGHTA and CDR2 FQGNSA. The CDR3 bases are TGTGCCAGCAGCTCCAGGGGATCCAATGAGCAGTTCTTC. Its translation: CASSSRGSNEQFF.

Of note for this clonotype: A read error may account for a junction end that differs from germline. The chain recombines TRBV7-6 with TRBJ1-1, with 9 bases aligning to TRBD1. Per germline, CDR1 SGHVS and CDR2 FNYEAQ. The CDR3 loop spans 13 amino acids. CDR3 coding DNA: TGTGACAGCAGCCCGACAGGGGGGACTGAAGCTTTCTTT. Translation gives CDSSPTGGTEAFF.

This clonotype was observed a few times. The gene calls are TRBV7-2 and TRBJ2-4; no firm D call. Germline V lookup: CDR1 SGHTA, CDR2 FQGNSA. The ends were cut back, 5 bases at V and 10 bases at J, with 12 bases in the middle. This CDR3 has 12 residues. The CDR3 DNA is TGTGCCAGCAGCCCCGGGCAGCCGATTCAGTACTTC. Translated, it gives CASSPGQPIQYF.

V and J are TRBV5-4 and TRBJ2-2, with 7 bases fitting TRBD2. Germline CDR1 and CDR2: SGHNT and YYREEE (reference sequence). The CDR3 runs 17 residues. The J segment lost 0 bases and the V segment lost 0 bases, leaving 5 bases of the junction unmatched. The CDR3 DNA reads as TGTGCCAGCAGCTTGGGTGGCCTAGCGGCGAACACCGGGGAGCTGTTTTTT. Encoded protein: CASSLGGLAANTGELFF.

The V call is TRBV6-5, the J call TRBJ1-6; D gene uncertain. Germline V lookup: CDR1 MNHEY, CDR2 SVGAGI. Trimming took off 0 bases at V and 13 bases at J, with 13 bases between the two ends. The CDR3 runs to 14 residues. The CDR3 sequence is CASSYSIGVAPLHF. In nucleotides, the CDR3 is TGTGCCAGCAGTTACTCGATCGGGGTAGCCCCCCTCCACTTT.

The genes are TRBV25-1 and TRBJ2-5, with a weak D call TRBD2 (5 bases). Trimming removed 3 bases at V and 0 bases at J, with 14 bases between. Germline CDR1 MGHDK, CDR2 SYGVNS. The CDR3 extends over 16 amino acids. The CDR3, as DNA: TGTGCCAGCAGTGATGCGTCCGGGGTATACCAAGAGACCCAGTACTTC. Encoded protein: CASSDASGVYQETQYF.

The chain joins TRBV7-2 to TRBJ2-7; tentatively, D is TRBD2 (6 bases). CDR1 is SGHTA, CDR2 FQGNSA, per germline. This CDR3 has 15 residues. V gave up 5 bases and J gave up 2 bases, with 16 bases separating them. CDR3 protein: CASSAGGGATYEQYF. In DNA form, the CDR3 reads TGTGCCAGCAGCGCCGGCGGAGGGGCCACCTACGAGCAGTACTTC. Full variable domain (remainder filled in from reference TRBV7-2 and TRBJ2-7): GAGVSQSPSNKVTEKGKDVELRCDPISGHTALYWYRQSLGQGLEFLIYFQGNSAPDKSGLPSDRFSAERTGGSVSTLTIQRTQQEDSAVYLCASSAGGGATYEQYFGPGTRLTVT.

In DNA, the CDR3 is TGTGCCAGCAGTCCCCGGGCCGACCATCAGCCCCAGCATTTT. It codes for CASSPRADHQPQHF. J is TRBJ1-5 and V is TRBV28, with D unclear. This CDR3 spans 14 amino acids. Germline lookup yields CDR1 MDHEN and CDR2 SYDVKM. Trimming shortened V by 5 bases and J by 5 bases, and 13 bases separated the two germline ends.